The subject of this entry is one TCR beta chain. Its antigen remains unknown. V gave up 4 bases and J gave up 3 bases; unmatched junction bases: 6. The germline V gene has CDR1 LNHDA and CDR2 SQIVND (reference sequence). The CDR3 is made up of 15 amino acids. Naive CD8 cells comprised CD45RO-negative, CCR7-positively selected cells, excluding terminally differentiated effector memory CD45RA+ cells. The sample belongs to a study of shared clonotypes between healthy human individuals. On the study more broadly: Two female and a few male donors aged 18 to 49 were enrolled. Overall study results and limits: How much donors shared clonotypes was expected to be affected by sequencing depth. Generation probability values for non-shared clonotypes were lower than those for clonotypes shared by all four donors.

Using immunoSEQ multiplex PCR, the repertoire was profiled, and TCRdb retains in-frame clones only, with some absent. The repertoire has about 580,000 clones, 98% of them found once; the top ten carry approximately 0.3%. Input material: naive CD8+ T cells sorted from blood. The origin of this receptor is a man between 25 and 39 years old in good health. The chain joins TRBV19 to TRBJ2-5, with TRBD2 matching 9 bases. CDR3 sequence reads: CASSTSIAGEETQYF. The CDR3 DNA sequence: TGTGCCAGTAGTACTTCCATAGCGGGAGAAGAGACCCAGTACTTC.